Listed below are T cell receptor beta chains from one sample, sequenced in a study of blood T cell repertoires in COVID-19. Clones were sequenced by immunoSEQ multiplex PCR, and TCRdb holds only the in-frame ones, with some missing. The sample has roughly 340,000 clones, around 90% seen once. Sequenced input: peripheral blood. Receptor source: a woman aged 30 to 39 with COVID-19, enrolled during active disease. The CDR3 runs from the conserved cysteine through the conserved F or W. Each record gives: D gene, J gene, clone size, V gene, CDR3 protein, CDR3 DNA. A D gene is named only where the DNA matches it firmly. Size values are once, few and many counts, or a class for expanded clones, and some rows have none.

>TRBD1|TRBJ1-2|.|TRBV2
CASSEGRTGVGYTF
TGTGCCAGCAGTGAAGGAAGAACAGGGGTCGGCTACACCTTC
>TRBD2|TRBJ2-7|.|TRBV18
CASSSPYQLASGSSYEQYF
TGTGCCAGCTCATCTCCTTACCAGTTGGCTAGCGGTAGCTCCTACGAGCAGTACTTC
>.|TRBJ2-5|.|TRBV19
CASSIAGGETQYF
TGTGCCAGTAGTATAGCAGGGGGGGAGACCCAGTACTTC
>.|TRBJ1-2|.|TRBV5-5
CASSYDGNYGYTF
TGTGCCAGCAGCTACGACGGGAACTATGGCTACACCTTC
>TRBD1|TRBJ2-5|.|TRBV29-1
CSVEDYLAGGQETQYF
TGCAGCGTTGAAGACTATCTAGCAGGGGGCCAAGAGACCCAGTACTTC
>TRBD1|TRBJ1-4|.|TRBV10-3
CAISEFRDSQNEKLFF
TGTGCCATCAGTGAATTCCGGGACAGTCAGAATGAAAAACTGTTTTTT
>.|TRBJ2-7|.|TRBV19
CASSPSAGSGQQYF
TGTGCCAGTAGTCCCAGTGCCGGCTCAGGGCAGCAGTACTTC
>TRBD1|TRBJ2-1|.|TRBV11-3
CASSRGQAYNEQFF
TGTGCCAGCAGCAGAGGACAGGCGTACAATGAGCAGTTCTTC
>TRBD1|TRBJ1-5|.|TRBV28
CASSPMDRGPEIPRQPQHF
TGTGCCAGCAGTCCGATGGACAGGGGCCCTGAGATCCCCCGTCAGCCCCAGCATTTT
>.|TRBJ2-3|.|TRBV2
CASSEGGLTDTQYF
TGTGCCAGCAGTGAAGGAGGACTCACAGATACGCAGTATTTT
>.|TRBJ2-7|.|TRBV13
CASSLGGGPYEQYF
TGTGCCAGCAGCTTAGGCGGGGGTCCCTACGAGCAGTACTTC
>.|TRBJ2-1|.|TRBV24-1
CATSETAGVRAEQFF
TGTGCCACCAGTGAAACAGCGGGCGTCCGGGCTGAGCAGTTCTTC
>.|TRBJ2-7|.|TRBV5-1
CASSLGDYPYEQYF
TGCGCCAGCAGTTTGGGAGACTACCCTTACGAGCAGTACTTC
>TRBD2|TRBJ2-1|.|TRBV19
CASRPGGSYNEQFF
TGTGCCAGCCGACCGGGGGGAAGCTACAATGAGCAGTTCTTC
>TRBD2|TRBJ2-3|.|TRBV23-1
CASGRTSGAITDTQYF
TGCGCCAGCGGGAGGACTAGCGGAGCTATCACAGATACGCAGTATTTT
>TRBD2|TRBJ2-1|.|TRBV7-9
CASSLSSSGTFYNEQFF
TGTGCCAGCAGCTTATCGTCTAGCGGAACCTTCTACAATGAGCAGTTCTTC
>TRBD1|TRBJ1-5|.|TRBV27
CASRFVGGGQPQHF
TGTGCCAGCAGGTTCGTAGGGGGCGGACAGCCCCAGCATTTT
>.|TRBJ2-7|.|TRBV2
CASSGRQEEDEQYF
TGTGCCAGCAGTGGTCGACAGGAGGAGGACGAGCAGTACTTC
>TRBD2|TRBJ2-1|.|TRBV5-5
CASSRRAGDSYNEQFF
TGTGCCAGCAGCCGCCGGGCGGGGGATTCCTACAATGAGCAGTTCTTC
>TRBD1|TRBJ2-7|.|TRBV28
CASSLRDRSSYEQYF
TGTGCCAGCAGTTTAAGGGACAGGTCTTCCTACGAGCAGTACTTC
>.|TRBJ1-1|.|TRBV6-5
CASSYVRGRGDTEAFF
TGTGCCAGCAGTTATGTAAGGGGAAGGGGCGACACTGAAGCTTTCTTT
>.|TRBJ1-1|once|TRBV5-5
CASSRKTGLNKSQNTEAFF
TGTGCCAGCAGCAGGAAAACAGGGTTGAACAAGTCCCAGAACACTGAAGCTTTCTTT
>TRBD1|TRBJ1-1|.|TRBV29-1
CSAFRGSDTEAFF
TGCAGCGCTTTCAGGGGGTCGGACACTGAAGCTTTCTTT
>TRBD1|TRBJ2-7|.|TRBV2
CASSWDRGYYEQYF
TGTGCCAGCAGTTGGGACAGGGGCTACTACGAGCAGTACTTC
>.|TRBJ2-7|.|TRBV6-5
CASGRGAYEQYF
TGTGCCAGCGGGAGGGGGGCCTACGAGCAGTACTTC
>TRBD1|TRBJ1-3|.|TRBV7-9
CASETSTGDSSGNTIYF
TGTGCCAGCGAGACCAGCACAGGGGATAGCTCTGGAAACACCATATATTTT
>TRBD1|TRBJ1-5|.|TRBV6-2/TRBV6-3
CASSSDYRGRYSNQPQHF
TGTGCCAGCAGTTCCGACTACAGGGGACGCTATAGCAATCAGCCCCAGCATTTT
>.|TRBJ1-2|.|TRBV7-2
CAWGGAVLYGYTF
TGTGCCTGGGGGGGGGCGGTCCTCTATGGCTACACCTTC
>TRBD1|TRBJ1-1|.|TRBV29-1
CSVSGQTPNTEAFF
TGCAGCGTCTCGGGACAGACACCGAACACTGAAGCTTTCTTT
>TRBD2|TRBJ2-3|.|TRBV11-3
CASSETSAYTDTQYF
TGTGCCAGCAGCGAAACTAGCGCCTATACAGATACGCAGTATTTT
>TRBD1|TRBJ1-2|.|TRBV28
CASSLSTDRATGYTF
TGTGCCAGCAGTTTATCCACGGACAGGGCTACTGGCTACACCTTC
>TRBD1|TRBJ2-7|once|TRBV19
CASRQEDRAAYEQYF
TGTGCCAGTAGACAAGAGGACAGGGCCGCCTACGAGCAGTACTTC
>TRBD1|TRBJ1-6|.|TRBV6-5
CASRPDRAPNSPLHF
TGTGCCAGCAGACCGGACAGGGCCCCTAATTCACCCCTCCACTTT
>.|TRBJ2-1|.|TRBV19
CASSKTSTGYNEQFF
TGTGCCAGTAGCAAGACCTCGACAGGTTACAATGAGCAGTTCTTC
>.|TRBJ2-1|.|TRBV24-1
CATSDLSDEQFF
TGTGCCACCAGTGATTTGTCCGATGAGCAGTTCTTC
>TRBD1|TRBJ2-2|once|TRBV7-7
CASSPDRANTGELFF
TGTGCTAGCAGCCCGGACAGGGCGAACACCGGGGAGCTGTTTTTT
>.|TRBJ2-2|once|TRBV11-3
CASSRVNTGELFF
TGTGCCAGCAGCCGGGTCAACACCGGGGAGCTGTTTTTT
>.|TRBJ1-1|.|TRBV28
CASSFRPGADTEAFF
TGTGCCAGCAGTTTTAGGCCTGGGGCGGACACTGAAGCTTTCTTT
>.|TRBJ2-7|.|TRBV18
CASSPDGGVSGEQYF
TGTGCCAGCTCACCAGACGGAGGTGTTAGCGGCGAGCAGTACTTC
>.|TRBJ2-7|.|TRBV7-8
CASSPHVTEIRTYEQYF
TGTGCCAGCAGCCCCCACGTGACAGAAATTCGGACCTACGAGCAGTACTTC
>.|TRBJ2-5|.|TRBV25-1
CASSEYGTRQTSQETQYF
TGTGCCAGCAGTGAATATGGGACACGGCAGACCAGTCAAGAGACCCAGTACTTC
>.|TRBJ2-2|.|TRBV3-1/TRBV3-2
CASSQNGSRSIGELFF
TGTGCCAGCAGCCAAAACGGTTCCCGGAGCATCGGGGAGCTGTTTTTT